This TCR beta chain stems from a study of early T cells in non-severe SARS-CoV-2 infection. This clonotype occurred a few times. Germline-derived CDR1 and CDR2 are SGHKS and YYEKEE (reference sequence). The V end was cut by 0 bases, the J end by 4 bases, with 16 bases between. The length of the CDR3 is 17 residues. Unique molecular identifiers were added to individual cDNA molecules. TCRdb ran MiXCR on the 5' RACE reads and lists one entry per CDR3 protein. The repertoire holds about 54,000 distinct CDR3 sequences, with more than 6.5% as singletons. V usage is TRBV5-5 and J usage is TRBJ2-2; D might be TRBD1 (6 bases). The material was whole blood, obtained at baseline. The receptor was isolated from an adult who was a healthcare worker with PCR-confirmed SARS-CoV-2 infection or an uninfected control (not recorded which). The CDR3 reads CASSLAPQGPSTGELFF. The CDR3 coding sequence is TGTGCCAGCAGCTTGGCCCCACAGGGCCCCTCCACCGGGGAGCTGTTTTTT.